A selection of T cell receptor beta chains follows, all from one sample in a study of human T cells and chemical hapten exposure. TCRdb recomputed calls from the RACE reads with MiXCR, one row per CDR3 protein. The sample lists roughly 43,000 distinct CDR3 sequences; 3% to 4.5% were seen once. The sequencing sample was made of whole blood. The receptor set was obtained from a human donor in good health. Some clones in this sample may be carry-over from other donors' samples. CDR3s include the opening cysteine and the closing phenylalanine or tryptophan. Each record gives: clone size, D gene, J gene, V gene, CDR3 protein, CDR3 DNA. A D gene is named only where the DNA matches it firmly. Not all rows give a size; the values are once, few, many and, for expanded clones, a class.

clone_size: many
d_call: -
j_call: TRBJ1-1
v_call: TRBV12-3/TRBV12-4
cdr3_aa: CASSPNINTEAFF
cdr3_nt: TGTGCCAGCAGTCCAAACATTAACACTGAAGCTTTCTTT

clone_size: many
d_call: -
j_call: TRBJ1-1
v_call: TRBV20-1
cdr3_aa: CSATRVEAFF
cdr3_nt: TGCAGTGCTACCCGAGTTGAAGCTTTCTTT

clone_size: -
d_call: -
j_call: TRBJ1-5
v_call: TRBV7-9
cdr3_aa: CASSLVGARQPQHF
cdr3_nt: TGTGCCAGCAGCTTAGTGGGGGCAAGACAGCCCCAGCATTTT

clone_size: many
d_call: -
j_call: TRBJ2-2
v_call: TRBV7-7
cdr3_aa: CASSLTGDVRELFF
cdr3_nt: TGTGCTAGCAGCCTCACCGGGGATGTGAGGGAGCTGTTTTTT

clone_size: -
d_call: -
j_call: TRBJ2-3
v_call: TRBV12-5
cdr3_aa: CASGFPARLPNADTQYF
cdr3_nt: TGTGCTAGTGGTTTCCCGGCGCGCCTTCCTAACGCAGATACGCAGTATTTT

clone_size: few
d_call: -
j_call: TRBJ1-3
v_call: TRBV11-2
cdr3_aa: CASSLRGVLSGNTIYF
cdr3_nt: TGTGCCAGCAGCTTAAGGGGGGTCCTCTCTGGAAACACCATATATTTT

clone_size: many
d_call: -
j_call: TRBJ1-3
v_call: TRBV6-2/TRBV6-3
cdr3_aa: CASTNHRTEGNTIYF
cdr3_nt: TGTGCCAGCACCAATCACCGGACGGAGGGAAACACCATATATTTT

clone_size: many
d_call: -
j_call: TRBJ1-1
v_call: TRBV29-1
cdr3_aa: CSVARTVKNTEAFF
cdr3_nt: TGCAGCGTGGCCCGGACAGTTAAGAACACTGAAGCTTTCTTT

clone_size: many
d_call: -
j_call: TRBJ2-7
v_call: TRBV20-1
cdr3_aa: CSARKRQGNYEQYF
cdr3_nt: TGCAGTGCTAGAAAGCGGCAGGGGAACTACGAGCAGTACTTC

clone_size: few
d_call: TRBD1
j_call: TRBJ1-6
v_call: TRBV12-3/TRBV12-4
cdr3_aa: CASSWGTANSPLHF
cdr3_nt: TGTGCCAGCAGTTGGGGGACAGCGAATTCACCCCTCCACTTT

clone_size: few
d_call: TRBD2
j_call: TRBJ2-1
v_call: TRBV14
cdr3_aa: CASSQGRTSGRRYEQFF
cdr3_nt: TGTGCCAGCAGCCAAGGCCGGACTAGCGGGAGACGGTATGAGCAGTTCTTC

clone_size: many
d_call: -
j_call: TRBJ2-2
v_call: TRBV12-3/TRBV12-4
cdr3_aa: CASRQDGDTGELFF
cdr3_nt: TGTGCCAGCAGACAAGATGGTGACACCGGGGAGCTGTTTTTT

clone_size: few
d_call: -
j_call: TRBJ2-1
v_call: TRBV5-4
cdr3_aa: CASSLGRGQVGNEQFF
cdr3_nt: TGTGCCAGCAGCTTGGGGAGGGGGCAGGTTGGAAATGAGCAGTTCTTC

clone_size: many
d_call: -
j_call: TRBJ2-2
v_call: TRBV12-3/TRBV12-4
cdr3_aa: CATEDGGTGELFF
cdr3_nt: TGTGCCACAGAGGACGGGGGCACCGGGGAGCTGTTTTTT

clone_size: many
d_call: -
j_call: TRBJ2-7
v_call: TRBV29-1
cdr3_aa: CSGRQGGGGQYF
cdr3_nt: TGCAGCGGACGACAGGGAGGAGGCGGGCAGTACTTC

clone_size: -
d_call: TRBD1
j_call: TRBJ1-6
v_call: TRBV5-1
cdr3_aa: CASSLAWDRDNSPLHF
cdr3_nt: TGCGCCAGCAGCTTGGCCTGGGACAGGGATAATTCACCCCTCCACTTT

clone_size: few
d_call: TRBD2
j_call: TRBJ2-3
v_call: TRBV28
cdr3_aa: CASSLYFSSGTTDTQYF
cdr3_nt: TGTGCCAGCAGTTTATACTTTTCTAGCGGGACAACAGATACGCAGTATTTT

clone_size: many
d_call: TRBD1
j_call: TRBJ1-1
v_call: TRBV12-5
cdr3_aa: CASGLASDRGITEAFF
cdr3_nt: TGTGCTAGTGGTTTGGCATCGGACAGGGGTATCACTGAAGCTTTCTTT

clone_size: few
d_call: -
j_call: TRBJ2-3
v_call: TRBV9
cdr3_aa: CASSVEVVDTQYF
cdr3_nt: TGTGCCAGCAGCGTAGAGGTGGTAGATACGCAGTATTTT

clone_size: many
d_call: TRBD2
j_call: TRBJ2-1
v_call: TRBV20-1
cdr3_aa: CSARVLAGLYNEQFF
cdr3_nt: TGCAGTGCTAGAGTCCTAGCGGGGCTGTACAATGAGCAGTTCTTC

clone_size: many
d_call: -
j_call: TRBJ1-1
v_call: TRBV10-1
cdr3_aa: CASSESRMNTEAFF
cdr3_nt: TGCGCCAGCAGTGAGTCTAGGATGAACACTGAAGCTTTCTTT

clone_size: many
d_call: TRBD1
j_call: TRBJ1-1
v_call: TRBV12-5
cdr3_aa: CASGLGGGPNTEAFF
cdr3_nt: TGTGCTAGTGGTTTGGGAGGGGGCCCGAACACTGAAGCTTTCTTT

clone_size: many
d_call: -
j_call: TRBJ2-5
v_call: TRBV6-5
cdr3_aa: CASSQSQGRRKTQYF
cdr3_nt: TGTGCCAGCAGTCAAAGTCAGGGGCGAAGAAAGACCCAGTACTTC

clone_size: few
d_call: -
j_call: TRBJ1-3
v_call: TRBV20-1
cdr3_aa: CSASPHVRAGNTIYF
cdr3_nt: TGCAGTGCTTCCCCCCACGTCCGAGCTGGAAACACCATATATTTT

clone_size: -
d_call: TRBD2
j_call: TRBJ2-2
v_call: TRBV7-2
cdr3_aa: CASSLRASGTGELFF
cdr3_nt: TGTGCCAGCAGCTTACGGGCTAGCGGAACCGGGGAGCTGTTTTTT

clone_size: few
d_call: -
j_call: TRBJ1-4
v_call: TRBV18
cdr3_aa: CASSPDGATNEKLFF
cdr3_nt: TGTGCCAGCTCACCAGACGGTGCAACTAATGAAAAACTGTTTTTT

clone_size: many
d_call: -
j_call: TRBJ2-7
v_call: TRBV27
cdr3_aa: CASQSKPVVGSYEQYF
cdr3_nt: TGTGCCAGCCAATCTAAGCCGGTCGTGGGGTCCTACGAGCAGTACTTC

clone_size: many
d_call: TRBD2
j_call: TRBJ2-3
v_call: TRBV4-1
cdr3_aa: CASSHVLAGGIDTQYF
cdr3_nt: TGCGCCAGCAGCCACGTACTAGCGGGAGGGATAGATACGCAGTATTTT

clone_size: -
d_call: TRBD2
j_call: TRBJ2-5
v_call: TRBV27
cdr3_aa: CASTPNRGGVETQYF
cdr3_nt: TGTGCCAGCACCCCGAACCGTGGGGGGGTAGAGACCCAGTACTTC

clone_size: many
d_call: -
j_call: TRBJ2-7
v_call: TRBV12-3/TRBV12-4
cdr3_aa: CASSFGNEQYF
cdr3_nt: TGTGCCAGCAGTTTCGGGAACGAGCAGTACTTC

clone_size: -
d_call: -
j_call: TRBJ2-4
v_call: TRBV28
cdr3_aa: CASTWGRGGIAKNIQYF
cdr3_nt: TGTGCCAGCACGTGGGGCAGGGGCGGTATAGCCAAAAACATTCAGTACTTC

clone_size: -
d_call: -
j_call: TRBJ2-7
v_call: TRBV7-2
cdr3_aa: CASSLGQGGFEQYF
cdr3_nt: TGTGCCAGCAGCTTAGGCCAAGGGGGTTTCGAGCAGTACTTC

clone_size: few
d_call: TRBD1
j_call: TRBJ1-4
v_call: TRBV28
cdr3_aa: CASLTRRGLEEKLFF
cdr3_nt: TGTGCCAGCCTTACCCGCAGGGGGCTAGAGGAAAAACTGTTTTTT

clone_size: many
d_call: TRBD1
j_call: TRBJ2-5
v_call: TRBV20-1
cdr3_aa: CSARKGAFETQYF
cdr3_nt: TGCAGTGCTAGGAAGGGGGCATTCGAGACCCAGTACTTC

clone_size: few
d_call: TRBD2
j_call: TRBJ2-1
v_call: TRBV5-1
cdr3_aa: CASSLTGRDSEFF
cdr3_nt: TGCGCCAGCAGCTTGACTGGGAGGGACTCCGAATTCTTC

clone_size: many
d_call: -
j_call: TRBJ2-5
v_call: TRBV21-1
cdr3_aa: CASSKGTSEQETQYF
cdr3_nt: TGTGCCAGCAGCAAAGGAACTAGCGAACAAGAGACCCAGTACTTC

clone_size: many
d_call: -
j_call: TRBJ2-1
v_call: TRBV12-3/TRBV12-4
cdr3_aa: CASSFRPQAEQFF
cdr3_nt: TGTGCCAGCAGTTTTAGGCCGCAGGCTGAGCAGTTCTTC

clone_size: many
d_call: TRBD2
j_call: TRBJ2-7
v_call: TRBV20-1
cdr3_aa: CSAHENLAGGYEQYF
cdr3_nt: TGCAGTGCCCACGAAAACCTAGCGGGAGGATACGAGCAGTACTTC

clone_size: few
d_call: -
j_call: TRBJ1-1
v_call: TRBV7-9
cdr3_aa: CASSPRGGTMNTEAFF
cdr3_nt: TGTGCCAGCAGCCCAAGAGGGGGGACCATGAACACTGAAGCTTTCTTT

clone_size: many
d_call: -
j_call: TRBJ1-1
v_call: TRBV10-2
cdr3_aa: CASVGRGTSEAFF
cdr3_nt: TGCGCCAGCGTCGGCAGGGGAACGTCTGAAGCTTTCTTT

clone_size: many
d_call: TRBD2
j_call: TRBJ2-7
v_call: TRBV28
cdr3_aa: CASGRTAREVEQYF
cdr3_nt: TGTGCCAGCGGGAGGACGGCGCGGGAGGTCGAGCAGTACTTC

clone_size: many
d_call: TRBD2
j_call: TRBJ2-1
v_call: TRBV29-1
cdr3_aa: CSVDAGPGGTLYNEQFF
cdr3_nt: TGCAGCGTTGACGCAGGGCCGGGAGGGACCCTGTACAATGAGCAGTTCTTC

clone_size: many
d_call: -
j_call: TRBJ2-1
v_call: TRBV5-1
cdr3_aa: CASSSAYEQFF
cdr3_nt: TGCGCCAGCAGCTCCGCGTATGAGCAGTTCTTC

clone_size: many
d_call: -
j_call: TRBJ1-6
v_call: TRBV9
cdr3_aa: CASSGTDSPLHF
cdr3_nt: TGTGCCAGCAGCGGGACAGATTCACCCCTCCACTTT

clone_size: many
d_call: -
j_call: TRBJ2-2
v_call: TRBV18
cdr3_aa: CASSPLGTAGELFF
cdr3_nt: TGTGCCAGCTCACCACTAGGGACGGCCGGGGAGCTGTTTTTT

clone_size: few
d_call: -
j_call: TRBJ2-5
v_call: TRBV9
cdr3_aa: CASSVKGAGGPQYF
cdr3_nt: TGTGCCAGCAGCGTAAAGGGGGCAGGGGGGCCCCAGTACTTC

clone_size: many
d_call: TRBD1
j_call: TRBJ1-1
v_call: TRBV12-3/TRBV12-4
cdr3_aa: CASSWTGGAEAFF
cdr3_nt: TGTGCCAGCAGTTGGACAGGTGGGGCTGAAGCTTTCTTT

clone_size: many
d_call: TRBD2
j_call: TRBJ2-1
v_call: TRBV5-8
cdr3_aa: CASRLAWNNEQFF
cdr3_nt: TGTGCCAGCAGACTAGCGTGGAACAATGAGCAGTTCTTC